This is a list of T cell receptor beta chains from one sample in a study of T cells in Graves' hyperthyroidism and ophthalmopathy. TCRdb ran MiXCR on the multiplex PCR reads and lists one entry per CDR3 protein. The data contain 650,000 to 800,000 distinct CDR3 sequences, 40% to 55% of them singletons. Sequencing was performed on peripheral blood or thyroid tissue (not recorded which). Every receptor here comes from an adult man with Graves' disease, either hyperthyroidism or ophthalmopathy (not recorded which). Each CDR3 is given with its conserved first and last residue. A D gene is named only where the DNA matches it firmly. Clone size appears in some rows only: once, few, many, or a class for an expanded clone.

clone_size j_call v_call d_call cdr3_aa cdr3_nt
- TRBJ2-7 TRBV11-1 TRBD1 CAIETRGRSVEQYF TGTGCTATCGAAACCAGGGGGCGGTCCGTCGAGCAGTACTTC
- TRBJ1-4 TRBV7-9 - CASSPQGSNEKLFF TGTGCCAGCAGCCCTCAGGGGAGCAATGAAAAACTGTTTTTT
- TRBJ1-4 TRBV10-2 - CASSESRQATNEKLFF TGCGCCAGCAGTGAGTCTCGACAGGCAACTAATGAAAAACTGTTTTTT
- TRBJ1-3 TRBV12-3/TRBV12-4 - CASSSRKDSGNTIYF TGTGCCAGCAGTTCCCGAAAGGACTCTGGAAACACCATATATTTT
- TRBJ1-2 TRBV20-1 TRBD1 CSAGPRQGNYGYTF TGCAGTGCTGGCCCCCGACAGGGGAACTATGGCTACACCTTC
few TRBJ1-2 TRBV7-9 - CASSLGGSPSYGYTF TGTGCCAGCAGCTTGGGGGGGTCGCCCTCCTATGGCTACACCTTC
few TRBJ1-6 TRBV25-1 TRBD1 CASSATGIGSPLHF TGTGCCAGCAGCGCGACAGGGATCGGCTCACCCCTCCACTTT
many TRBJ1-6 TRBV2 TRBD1 CASSEAQGASPLHF TGTGCCAGCAGTGAAGCCCAGGGGGCATCACCCCTCCACTTT
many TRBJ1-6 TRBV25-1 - CASSESQGPLHF TGTGCCAGCAGTGAATCCCAGGGACCCCTCCACTTT
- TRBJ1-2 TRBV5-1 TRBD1 CASSLNDGTGPGYTF TGCGCCAGCAGCTTGAATGACGGGACAGGTCCCGGCTACACCTTC
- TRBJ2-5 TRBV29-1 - CSARGGGNQPQYF TGCAGCGCGAGGGGGGGGGGCAATCAGCCCCAGTACTTC
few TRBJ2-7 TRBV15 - CATHRQEAYEQYF TGTGCTACACACCGACAGGAAGCCTACGAGCAGTACTTC
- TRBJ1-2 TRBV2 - CASSLGGAWGDYGYTF TGTGCCAGCAGTTTAGGGGGGGCTTGGGGGGACTATGGCTACACCTTC
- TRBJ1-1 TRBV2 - CASISQVNTEAFF TGTGCCAGCATTTCACAGGTGAACACTGAAGCTTTCTTT
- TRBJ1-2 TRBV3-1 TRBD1 CASSQSGQGENYGYTF TGTGCCAGCAGCCAATCTGGACAGGGGGAGAACTATGGCTACACCTTC
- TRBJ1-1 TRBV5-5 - CASVGRQPEAFF TGTGCCAGCGTTGGGAGACAGCCTGAAGCTTTCTTT
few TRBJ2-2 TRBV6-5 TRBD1 CASSLDRGRGGELFF TGTGCCAGCAGCCTTGACAGGGGGCGAGGCGGGGAGCTGTTTTTT
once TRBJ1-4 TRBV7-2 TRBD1 CASSQDPRTGGEKLFF TGTGCCAGCAGCCAAGATCCGCGGACAGGGGGGGAAAAACTGTTTTTT
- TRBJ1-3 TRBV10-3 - CAIRASSRVNTIYF TGTGCCATCAGGGCGAGTTCACGAGTTAACACCATATATTTT
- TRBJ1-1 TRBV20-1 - CSARAGGPPSTEAFF TGCAGTGCAAGGGCCGGGGGCCCCCCGAGTACTGAAGCTTTCTTT
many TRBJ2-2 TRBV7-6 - CASNAQPLTTGELFF TGTGCCAGCAACGCTCAGCCTTTAACCACCGGGGAGCTGTTTTTT
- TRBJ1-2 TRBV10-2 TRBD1 CASSEPPGQGNGYTF TGCGCCAGCAGTGAGCCGCCCGGACAGGGGAATGGCTACACCTTC
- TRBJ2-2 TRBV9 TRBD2 CASSIGLAGEKSTGELFF TGTGCCAGCAGCATAGGACTAGCGGGAGAGAAAAGCACCGGGGAGCTGTTTTTT
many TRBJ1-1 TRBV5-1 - CASRLGPTNTEAFF TGCGCCAGCAGATTGGGACCGACGAACACTGAAGCTTTCTTT
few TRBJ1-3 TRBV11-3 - CASASLDSGNTIYF TGTGCCAGCGCCTCCCTAGATTCTGGAAACACCATATATTTT
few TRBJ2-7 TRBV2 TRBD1 CASSFGQVLGEQYF TGTGCCAGCAGCTTTGGACAGGTTTTAGGCGAGCAGTACTTC
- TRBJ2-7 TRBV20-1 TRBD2 CSAAPTGLAGNEQYF TGCAGTGCTGCTCCTACGGGACTAGCGGGAAACGAGCAGTACTTC
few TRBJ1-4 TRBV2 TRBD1 CASRTGTVTNEKLFF TGTGCCAGCAGGACCGGGACAGTGACTAATGAAAAACTGTTTTTT
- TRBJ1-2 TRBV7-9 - CASSLAEAAYNGYTF TGTGCCAGCAGCTTAGCGGAGGCAGCCTACAATGGCTACACCTTC
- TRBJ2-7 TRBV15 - CATSSLAGSEQYF TGTGCCACCAGCAGCTTGGCGGGGAGCGAGCAGTACTTC
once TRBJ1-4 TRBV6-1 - CASRRDGESEKLFF TGTGCCAGCAGACGCGACGGGGAGTCGGAAAAACTGTTTTTT
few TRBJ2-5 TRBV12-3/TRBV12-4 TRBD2 CASSLPGGDYQETQYF TGTGCCAGCTCATTGCCGGGAGGGGACTACCAAGAGACCCAGTACTTC
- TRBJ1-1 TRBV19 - CASSPWTVNTEAFF TGTGCCAGTAGTCCCTGGACAGTGAACACTGAAGCTTTCTTT
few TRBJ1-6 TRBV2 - CASSDSGTNSPLHF TGTGCCAGCAGTGATTCGGGGACTAATTCACCCCTCCACTTT
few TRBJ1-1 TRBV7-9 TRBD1 CASSSGQGAFTEAFF TGTGCCAGCAGCTCGGGACAGGGGGCTTTCACTGAAGCTTTCTTT
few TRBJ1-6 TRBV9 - CASSQDPSWSPLHF TGTGCCAGCAGCCAAGATCCATCGTGGTCACCCCTCCACTTT
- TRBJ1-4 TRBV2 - CASSSIRQVGEKLFF TGTGCCAGCAGTTCAATACGACAGGTCGGAGAAAAACTGTTTTTT
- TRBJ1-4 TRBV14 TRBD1 CASSRTGGAEKLFF TGTGCCAGCAGCCGGACAGGGGGCGCGGAAAAACTGTTTTTT
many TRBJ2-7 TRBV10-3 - CAISDRTGYEQYF TGTGCCATCAGTGACAGGACTGGCTACGAGCAGTACTTC
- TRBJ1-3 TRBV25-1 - CASSYSMRGSYSGNTIYF TGTGCCAGCAGTTACTCGATGCGGGGCTCTTACTCTGGAAACACCATATATTTT
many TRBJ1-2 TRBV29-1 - CSVWVSLGGYGYTF TGCAGCGTGTGGGTCTCTTTGGGGGGCTATGGCTACACCTTC
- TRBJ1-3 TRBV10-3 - CAIRPTGAGNTIYF TGTGCCATCAGACCGACAGGTGCTGGAAACACCATATATTTT
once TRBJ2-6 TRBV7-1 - CASSVEHLTF TGTGCCAGCAGTGTGGAACATCTGACTTTC
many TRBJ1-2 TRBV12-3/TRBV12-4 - CASSLTVTQGYTF TGTGCCAGCAGTTTAACGGTGACACAGGGCTACACCTTC
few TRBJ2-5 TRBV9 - CASRSLRETQYF TGTGCCAGCAGGTCTTTGAGGGAGACCCAGTACTTC
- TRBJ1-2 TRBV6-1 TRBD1 CAIRGELDRGHGYTF TGTGCCATCAGGGGGGAACTCGACAGGGGACATGGCTACACCTTC
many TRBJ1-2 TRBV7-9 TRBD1 CASSQQLTGDGYTF TGTGCCAGCAGCCAACAGTTGACAGGGGATGGCTACACCTTC
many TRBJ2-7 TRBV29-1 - CSVRGNVEQYF TGCAGCGTTCGGGGGAATGTCGAGCAGTACTTC
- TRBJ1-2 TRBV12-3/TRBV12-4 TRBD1 CASRSGQQLYGYTF TGTGCCAGCAGATCGGGACAGCAACTATATGGCTACACCTTC
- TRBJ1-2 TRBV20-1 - CSARVPELDGYAF TGCAGTGCTAGAGTTCCGGAGCTGGATGGCTACGCCTTC
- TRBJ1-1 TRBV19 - CASSIGPVNTEAFF TGTGCCAGTAGTATAGGTCCCGTGAACACTGAAGCTTTCTTT
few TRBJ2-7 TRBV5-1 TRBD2 CASSLGPLAGSSYEQYF TGTGCCAGCAGCTTGGGTCCACTAGCGGGGAGCTCCTACGAGCAGTACTTC
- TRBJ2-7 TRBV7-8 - CASSLAPGTYELYF TGTGCCAGCAGCTTGGCGCCCGGGACCTACGAGCTGTACTTC
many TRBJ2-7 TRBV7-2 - CASRAGQTYEQYF TGTGCCAGCAGAGCCGGACAGACCTACGAGCAGTACTTC
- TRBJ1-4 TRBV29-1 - CSVLTGEKLFF TGCAGCGTTCTTACAGGGGAAAAACTGTTTTTT
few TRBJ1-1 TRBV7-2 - CASSARTVGTEAFF TGTGCCAGCAGCGCTCGGACAGTTGGCACTGAAGCTTTCTTT
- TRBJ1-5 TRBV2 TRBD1 CASRLPGQGSLSDQPQHF TGTGCCAGCAGGTTACCGGGACAGGGATCCCTTAGCGATCAGCCCCAGCATTTT
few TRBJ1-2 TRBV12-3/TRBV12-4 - CASSFKGPYGYTF TGTGCCAGCAGTTTTAAGGGTCCATATGGCTACACCTTC